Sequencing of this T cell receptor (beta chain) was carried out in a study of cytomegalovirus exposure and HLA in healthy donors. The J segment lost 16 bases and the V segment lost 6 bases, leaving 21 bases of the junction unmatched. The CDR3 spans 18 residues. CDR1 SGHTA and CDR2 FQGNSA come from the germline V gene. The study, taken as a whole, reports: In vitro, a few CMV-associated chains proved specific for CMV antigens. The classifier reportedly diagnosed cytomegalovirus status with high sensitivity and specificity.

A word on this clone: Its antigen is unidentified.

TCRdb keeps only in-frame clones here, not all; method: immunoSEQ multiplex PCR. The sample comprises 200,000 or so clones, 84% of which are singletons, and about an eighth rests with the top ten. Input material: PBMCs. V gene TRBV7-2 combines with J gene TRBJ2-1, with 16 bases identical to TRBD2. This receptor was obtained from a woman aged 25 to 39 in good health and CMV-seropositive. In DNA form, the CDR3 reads TGTGCCAGCAGTAGTCCCACCGGGACTAGCGGGAGGGCCGAGGCAGGATTCTTC. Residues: CASSSPTGTSGRAEAGFF.